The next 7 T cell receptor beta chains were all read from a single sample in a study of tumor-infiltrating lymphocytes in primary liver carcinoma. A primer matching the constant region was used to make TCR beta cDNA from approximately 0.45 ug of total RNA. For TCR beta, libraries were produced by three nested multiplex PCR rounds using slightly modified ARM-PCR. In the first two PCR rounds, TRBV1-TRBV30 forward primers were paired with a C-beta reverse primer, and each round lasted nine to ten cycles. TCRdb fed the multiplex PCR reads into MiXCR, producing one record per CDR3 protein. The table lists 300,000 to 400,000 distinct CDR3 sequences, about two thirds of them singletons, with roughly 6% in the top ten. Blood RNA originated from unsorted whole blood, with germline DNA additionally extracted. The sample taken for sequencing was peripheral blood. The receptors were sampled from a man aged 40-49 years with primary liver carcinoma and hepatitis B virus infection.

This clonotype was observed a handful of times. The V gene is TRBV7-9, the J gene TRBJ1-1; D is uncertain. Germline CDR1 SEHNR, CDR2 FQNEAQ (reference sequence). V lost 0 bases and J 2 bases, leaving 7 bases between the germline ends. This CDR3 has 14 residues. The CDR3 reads CASSLAAPNTEAFF. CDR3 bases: TGTGCCAGCAGCTTAGCGGCTCCTAACACTGAAGCTTTCTTT.

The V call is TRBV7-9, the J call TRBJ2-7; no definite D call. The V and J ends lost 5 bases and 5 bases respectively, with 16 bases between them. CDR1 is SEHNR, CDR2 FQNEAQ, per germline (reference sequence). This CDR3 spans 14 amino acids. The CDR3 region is CASSPRAARNEQYF. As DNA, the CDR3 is TGTGCCAGCAGCCCCCGAGCAGCACGGAACGAGCAGTACTTC.

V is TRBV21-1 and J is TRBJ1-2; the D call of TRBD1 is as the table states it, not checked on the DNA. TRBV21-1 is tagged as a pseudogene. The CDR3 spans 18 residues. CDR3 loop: CASSKTRPKTGHYVGYTF. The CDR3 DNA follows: TGTGCCAGCAGCAAAACCAGGCCCAAGACAGGCCACTATGTTGGCTACACCTTC.

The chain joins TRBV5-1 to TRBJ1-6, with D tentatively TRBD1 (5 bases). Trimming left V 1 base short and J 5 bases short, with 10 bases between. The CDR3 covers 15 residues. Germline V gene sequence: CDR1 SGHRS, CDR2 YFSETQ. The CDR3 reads CASSLSGGDNSPLHF. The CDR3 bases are TGCGCCAGCAGCTTGTCCGGGGGTGATAATTCACCCCTCCACTTT.

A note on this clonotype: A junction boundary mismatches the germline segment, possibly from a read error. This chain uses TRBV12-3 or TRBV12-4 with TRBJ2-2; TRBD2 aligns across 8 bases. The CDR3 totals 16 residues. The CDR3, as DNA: TGTGCCAACAGTGGCCGCGTAGCGGGATATACCGGGGAGCTGTTTTTT. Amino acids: CANSGRVAGYTGELFF.

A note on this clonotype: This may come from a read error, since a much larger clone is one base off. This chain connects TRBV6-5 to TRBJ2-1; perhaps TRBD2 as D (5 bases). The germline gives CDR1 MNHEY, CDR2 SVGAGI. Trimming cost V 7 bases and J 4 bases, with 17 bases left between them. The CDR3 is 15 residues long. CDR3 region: CASMRGPEGYNEQFF. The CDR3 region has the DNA TGTGCCAGCATGCGAGGGCCTGAAGGTTACAATGAGCAGTTCTTC.

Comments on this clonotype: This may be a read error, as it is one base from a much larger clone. The CDR3 DNA sequence: TGTGCCAGCAGCCAAGATTTGACAGGGTTTAACGAGCAGTACTTC. Translating it yields CASSQDLTGFNEQYF. The chain uses TRBV4-2 and TRBJ2-7; TRBD1 aligns across 7 bases. The CDR3 runs 15 residues. Per germline, CDR1 LGHNA and CDR2 YNFKEQ. V shed 0 bases and J 5 bases; nucleotides not matched to a gene: 7.